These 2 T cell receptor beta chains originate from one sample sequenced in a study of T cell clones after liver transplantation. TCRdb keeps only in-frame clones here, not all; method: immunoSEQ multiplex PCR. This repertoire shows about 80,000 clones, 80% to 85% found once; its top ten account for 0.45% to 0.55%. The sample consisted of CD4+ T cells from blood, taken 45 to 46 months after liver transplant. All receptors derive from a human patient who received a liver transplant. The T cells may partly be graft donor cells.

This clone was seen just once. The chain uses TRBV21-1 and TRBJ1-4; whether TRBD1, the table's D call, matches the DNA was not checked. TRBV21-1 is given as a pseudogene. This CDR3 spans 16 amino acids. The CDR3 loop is CASTTRGTGGDEKLFF. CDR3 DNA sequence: TGTGCCAGCACAACCAGAGGGACAGGGGGCGATGAAAAACTGTTTTTT.

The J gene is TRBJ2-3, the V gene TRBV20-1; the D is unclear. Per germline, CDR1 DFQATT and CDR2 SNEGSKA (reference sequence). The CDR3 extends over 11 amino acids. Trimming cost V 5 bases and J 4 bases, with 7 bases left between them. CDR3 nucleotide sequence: TGCAGTGCTCCGGCAGCAGATACGCAGTATTTT. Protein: CSAPAADTQYF.